The clone carrying this T cell receptor (beta chain) was seen once. Sequenced by immunoSEQ multiplex PCR; TCRdb stores in-frame clones only, minus some. The sample comprises about 100,000 clones, approximately 80% of which are singletons, and 5.5% rests with the top ten. The data were taken from a study of OX40 agonist ivuxolimab in advanced cancers. The CDR3 runs to 14 residues. Germline values: CDR1 LGHNA, CDR2 YSLEER. Trimming removed 1 base from V and 5 bases from J; junction bases left unmatched: 2. The chain couples TRBV4-3 to TRBJ2-1, with 7 nucleotides matching TRBD2. Sequencing was performed on CD4+ or CD8+ T cells sorted from blood, taken in a trial of the OX40 agonist ivuxolimab. The receptor's source is an adult with an advanced solid tumor such as melanoma, head and neck, liver or kidney cancer. The CDR3 loop is CASSQAGLHNEQFF. The DNA for the CDR3 is TGCGCCAGCAGCCAAGCGGGACTACACAATGAGCAGTTCTTC.